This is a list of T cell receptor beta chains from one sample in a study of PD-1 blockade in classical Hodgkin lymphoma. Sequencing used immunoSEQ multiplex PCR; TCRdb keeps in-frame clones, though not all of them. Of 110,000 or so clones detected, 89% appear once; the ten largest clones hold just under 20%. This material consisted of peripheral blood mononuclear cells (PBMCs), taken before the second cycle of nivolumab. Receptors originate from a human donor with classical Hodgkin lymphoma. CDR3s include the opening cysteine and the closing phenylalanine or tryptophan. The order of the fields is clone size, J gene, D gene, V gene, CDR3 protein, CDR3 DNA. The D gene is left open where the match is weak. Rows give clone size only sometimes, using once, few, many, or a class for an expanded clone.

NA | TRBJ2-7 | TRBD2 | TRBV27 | CASSLHGRGSEQYF | TGTGCCAGCAGTTTACACGGGAGGGGCAGCGAGCAGTACTTC
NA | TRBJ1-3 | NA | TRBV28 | CASSLEGTGNTIYF | TGTGCCAGCAGTTTAGAAGGAACTGGAAACACCATATATTTT
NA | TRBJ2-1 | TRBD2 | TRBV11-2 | CASSPGLAGVAYNEQFF | TGTGCCAGCAGCCCGGGACTAGCGGGAGTCGCCTACAATGAGCAGTTCTTC
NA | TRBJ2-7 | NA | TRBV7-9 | CASSSLGGTATYEQYF | TGTGCCAGCAGCTCGCTCGGCGGGACAGCAACCTACGAGCAGTACTTC
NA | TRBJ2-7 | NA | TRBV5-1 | CASSLQAGALEQYF | TGCGCCAGCAGCTTGCAGGCAGGGGCCCTCGAGCAGTACTTC
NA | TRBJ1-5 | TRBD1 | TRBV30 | CAWSPRDRVEWTNQPQHF | TGTGCCTGGAGTCCCAGGGACAGGGTAGAGTGGACAAATCAGCCCCAGCATTTT
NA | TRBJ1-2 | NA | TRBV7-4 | CASSSPGHSGYTF | TGTGCCAGCAGCTCACCGGGGCACTCGGGCTACACCTTC
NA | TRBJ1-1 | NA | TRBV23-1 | CASSQPRVSAFF | TGCGCCAGCAGTCAGCCCCGCGTTTCGGCTTTCTTT
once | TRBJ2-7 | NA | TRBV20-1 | CSPWSYEQYF | TGCAGCCCTTGGTCTTACGAGCAGTACTTC
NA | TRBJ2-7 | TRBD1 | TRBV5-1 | CASSADRGSYEQYF | TGCGCCAGCAGCGCGGACAGGGGCTCCTACGAGCAGTACTTC
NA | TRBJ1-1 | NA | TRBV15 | CAVGLVGSYLGAFF | TGTGCGGTAGGGCTAGTGGGTTCCTACCTGGGAGCTTTCTTT
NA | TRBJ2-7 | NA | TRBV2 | CASVRGPSYEQYF | TGTGCCAGCGTCCGGGGACCCTCCTACGAGCAGTACTTC
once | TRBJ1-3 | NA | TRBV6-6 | CASRGGPGNTIYF | TGTGCCAGTCGGGGGGGACCTGGAAACACCATATATTTT
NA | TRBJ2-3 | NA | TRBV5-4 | CASSPRGANASGSDTQYF | TGTGCCAGCAGCCCCCGGGGTGCTAACGCCTCAGGGTCAGATACGCAGTATTTT
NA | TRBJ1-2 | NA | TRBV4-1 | CASSQEWGRNYGYTF | TGCGCCAGCAGCCAAGAATGGGGGCGTAACTATGGCTACACCTTC
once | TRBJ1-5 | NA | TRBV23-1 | CASSRPTPDGDSNQPQHF | TGCGCCAGCAGTCGGCCGACACCGGACGGAGATAGCAATCAGCCCCAGCATTTT
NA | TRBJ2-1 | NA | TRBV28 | CASTRGKNEQFF | TGTGCCAGCACGCGGGGTAAGAATGAGCAGTTCTTC
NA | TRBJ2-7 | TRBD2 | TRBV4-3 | CASSQDLPSGTSYEQYF | TGCGCCAGCAGCCAAGATTTACCCAGCGGGACCTCCTACGAGCAGTACTTC
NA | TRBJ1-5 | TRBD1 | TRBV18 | CASSPQGASNQPQHF | TGTGCCAGCTCACCGCAGGGGGCCTCCAATCAGCCCCAGCATTTT
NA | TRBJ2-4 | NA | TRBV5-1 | CASSLGGGWDIQYF | TGCGCCAGCAGCTTGGGAGGGGGATGGGACATTCAGTACTTC
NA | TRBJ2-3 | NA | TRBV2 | CASSAAEADTQYF | TGTGCCAGCAGTGCGGCCGAAGCGGATACGCAGTATTTT
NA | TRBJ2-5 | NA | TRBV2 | CASSEDAHRYF | TGTGCCAGCAGTGAGGACGCCCACCGGTACTTC
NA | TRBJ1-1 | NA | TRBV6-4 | CASSDGAGVTEAFF | TGTGCCAGCAGTGACGGGGCAGGGGTAACTGAAGCTTTCTTT
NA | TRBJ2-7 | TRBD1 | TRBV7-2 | CASSLVGQRSYEQYF | TGTGCCAGCAGCTTAGTGGGACAGAGATCCTACGAGCAGTACTTC
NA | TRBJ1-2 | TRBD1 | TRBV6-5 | CASSYSSRGLGYTF | TGTGCCAGCAGTTACTCTTCCAGGGGGCTTGGCTACACCTTC
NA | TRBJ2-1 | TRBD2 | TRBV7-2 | CASSRTSGPYNEQFF | TGTGCCAGCAGCCGGACTAGCGGGCCGTACAATGAGCAGTTCTTC
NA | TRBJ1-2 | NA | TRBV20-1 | CSGRGPEDTF | TGCAGTGGTCGGGGCCCAGAGGACACCTTC
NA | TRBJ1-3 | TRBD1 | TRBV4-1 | CASSQVGQGGGNTIYF | TGCGCCAGCAGCCAAGTGGGACAGGGCGGCGGAAACACCATATATTTT
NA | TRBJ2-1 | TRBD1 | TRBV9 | CASSVGQGAGNEQFF | TGTGCCAGCAGCGTAGGGCAGGGGGCAGGCAATGAGCAGTTCTTC
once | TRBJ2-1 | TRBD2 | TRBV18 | CASSPRRTSGIYYNEQFF | TGTGCCAGCTCACCAAGAAGGACTAGCGGGATATATTACAATGAGCAGTTCTTC
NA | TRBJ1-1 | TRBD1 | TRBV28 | CASSSLLTGENTEAFF | TGTGCCAGCAGTTCCTTACTTACAGGGGAGAACACTGAAGCTTTCTTT
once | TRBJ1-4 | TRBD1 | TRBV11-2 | CASSLEGGQGIEKLFF | TGTGCCAGCAGCTTAGAAGGGGGACAGGGGATTGAAAAACTGTTTTTT
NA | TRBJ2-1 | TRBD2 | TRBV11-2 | CASSPRREGLKDEQFF | TGTGCCAGCAGCCCTCGGCGGGAGGGCCTTAAGGATGAGCAGTTCTTC
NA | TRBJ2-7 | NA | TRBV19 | CATSVGKGGNEQYF | TGTGCCACCTCAGTCGGAAAAGGGGGAAACGAGCAGTACTTC
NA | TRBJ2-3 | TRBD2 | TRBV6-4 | CASSDRLAGADTQYF | TGTGCCAGCAGTGACCGACTAGCGGGAGCAGATACGCAGTATTTT
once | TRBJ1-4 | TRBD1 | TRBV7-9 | CASSLWLGQGGEKLFF | TGTGCCAGCAGCCTTTGGCTGGGACAGGGGGGAGAAAAACTGTTTTTT
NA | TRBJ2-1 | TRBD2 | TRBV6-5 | CASSYLGLAGNEQFF | TGTGCCAGCAGTTACTTGGGACTAGCGGGTAATGAGCAGTTCTTC
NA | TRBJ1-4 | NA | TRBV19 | CASSPWARGGNEKLFF | TGTGCCAGTAGTCCATGGGCCAGAGGGGGTAATGAAAAACTGTTTTTT
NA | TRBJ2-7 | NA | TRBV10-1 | CASSPQRSAEQYF | TGCGCCAGCAGTCCTCAGAGAAGTGCCGAGCAGTACTTC
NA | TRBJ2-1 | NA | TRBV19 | CASSGGGSSYNEQFF | TGTGCCAGTAGTGGGGGCGGGAGCTCCTACAATGAGCAGTTCTTC